A selection of T cell receptor beta chains follows, all from one sample in a study of blood T cells in healthy people across ages. Each CDR3 protein gets one entry after TCRdb re-called the 5' RACE reads with MiXCR. The sample records around 1,100,000 distinct CDR3 sequences, 35% to 45% being singletons. Source material: blood. The receptors derive from a man between 18 and 35 years old in good health. CDR3s include the opening cysteine and the closing phenylalanine or tryptophan. The D gene is left open where the match is weak. Size is stated for part of the rows, as once, few or many counts, or as a class when the clone is expanded.

TRBJ2-5	-	TRBV7-9	TRBD1	CASSFSRGLDGTQYF	TGTGCCAGCAGCTTTAGCAGGGGGCTTGATGGGACCCAGTACTTC
TRBJ1-1	-	TRBV12-3/TRBV12-4	-	CASSFGSGAAIWNTEAFF	TGTGCCAGCAGTTTTGGGTCAGGGGCCGCCATTTGGAACACTGAAGCTTTCTTT
TRBJ2-1	few	TRBV20-1	TRBD2	CSASSLAGATWNEQFF	TGCAGTGCTAGTAGTCTAGCGGGGGCCACCTGGAATGAGCAGTTCTTC
TRBJ2-5	few	TRBV2	TRBD2	CASSEQGLAPETQYF	TGTGCCAGCAGTGAGCAGGGACTAGCTCCGGAGACCCAGTACTTC
TRBJ2-1	-	TRBV4-2	-	CASSLGRATFNEQFF	TGTGCCAGCAGCCTGGGACGCGCAACGTTCAATGAGCAGTTCTTC
TRBJ1-2	few	TRBV7-9	-	CASSPLRFPTDPYGYTF	TGTGCCAGCAGCCCCCTTAGGTTCCCCACAGACCCTTATGGCTACACCTTC
TRBJ1-6	few	TRBV20-1	-	CSASRGENSPLHF	TGCAGTGCTAGTCGGGGGGAAAATTCACCCCTCCACTTT
TRBJ1-5	-	TRBV20-1	TRBD1	CSAPQGGLNQPQHF	TGCAGTGCCCCCCAGGGGGGCCTCAATCAGCCCCAGCATTTT
TRBJ2-4	many	TRBV4-1	TRBD1	CASSPRQGAYENIQYF	TGCGCCAGCAGCCCCAGACAGGGGGCGTATGAAAACATTCAGTACTTC
TRBJ2-7	-	TRBV20-1	-	CSARAAGEQYF	TGCAGTGCTAGGGCGGCGGGCGAGCAGTACTTC
TRBJ1-1	-	TRBV10-3	-	CAISEGLGGMDTEAFF	TGTGCCATCAGTGAGGGGCTAGGGGGAATGGACACTGAAGCTTTCTTT
TRBJ2-1	-	TRBV6-4	-	CASSDGLQNEQFF	TGTGCCAGCAGTGACGGCCTACAAAATGAGCAGTTCTTC